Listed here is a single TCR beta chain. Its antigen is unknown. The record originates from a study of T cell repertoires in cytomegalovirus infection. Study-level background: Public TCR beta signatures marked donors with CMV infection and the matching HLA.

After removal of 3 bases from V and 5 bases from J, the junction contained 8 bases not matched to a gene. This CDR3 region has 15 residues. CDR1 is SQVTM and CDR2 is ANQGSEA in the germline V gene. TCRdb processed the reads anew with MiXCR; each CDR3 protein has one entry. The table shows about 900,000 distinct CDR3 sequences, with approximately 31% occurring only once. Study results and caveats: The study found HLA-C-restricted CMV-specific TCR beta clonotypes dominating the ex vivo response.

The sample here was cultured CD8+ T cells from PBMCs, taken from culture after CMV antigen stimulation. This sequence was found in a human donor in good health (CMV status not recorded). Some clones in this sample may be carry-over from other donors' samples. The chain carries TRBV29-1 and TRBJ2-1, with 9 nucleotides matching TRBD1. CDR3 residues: CSVDGTGLIDNEQFF. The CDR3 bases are TGCAGCGTTGACGGGACAGGGTTGATCGACAATGAGCAGTTCTTC.